The entry below describes one TCR beta chain. For the second PCR, which ran for 7 to 11 cycles, a sample-barcoded 5' primer and a J-beta primer mix were used. Each cDNA molecule carried a tag from a template-switch adaptor that contained 12 random nucleotides. One entry per CDR3 protein results from TCRdb running MiXCR on the 5' RACE reads. The table lists around 710,000 distinct CDR3 sequences, around 46% of them singletons. This entry belongs to a study of blood T cells in healthy people across ages. This CDR3 region has 17 residues. Trimming took off 3 bases at V and 0 bases at J, with 15 bases between the two ends. Germline V CDR1 and CDR2: DFQATT, SNEGSKA (reference sequence).

The TCR sequence derives from a woman aged 55 to 70 in good health. The V and J genes are TRBV20-1 and TRBJ2-6, with D tentatively TRBD1 (5 bases). The sample comprised blood. CDR3 nucleotide sequence: TGCAGTGCTAGGTTGTCAGTGGGGCGCTCTGGGGCCAACGTCCTGACTTTC. Residues: CSARLSVGRSGANVLTF.